This TCR beta chain is from a study of blood T cells in healthy people across ages (dated by TCRdb to between 2015 and 2017). Regarding the research as a whole: Template switching captured roughly one uniquely barcoded TCR beta cDNA molecule per two T cells in model experiments. The study measured age-related changes in TCR beta repertoire diversity using deep sequencing normalized with unique cDNA molecular identifiers. Four age groups were formed from the donors: young (average around 15 years), middle-aged (approximately 40), aged (more than 55) and long-lived (roughly 88). Donors of different ages were randomly distributed across sequencing lanes to avoid experimental bias. Two additional independent replicas of 1 million unique cDNA reads from the same blood draw were analyzed for two donors (one aged 18 to 30 and one aged 80 or older).

With respect to this clonotype: This receptor's antigen is unknown. Base quality data are lacking; no much larger clone is found one base away.

The CDR3 sequence holds 11 residues, the cysteine and phenylalanine included. Kept here is only the CDR3 DNA, which spans 33 bases and is read in frame from base 1. The junction shows trimming of 1 base on V and 11 bases on J, plus 8 bases between the germline ends. The investigation overall reported the following: Because donor CMV infection status was unknown, age-related changes in expanded clonotypes were potentially confounded. Observed TCR beta diversity per million T cells fell roughly linearly with age, and a significant reduction was already apparent by age around 40. A strong correlation was found between observed TCR beta diversity and the percentage of naive T cells measured by flow cytometry. Conclusive comparison of naive and antigen-experienced compartments was prevented by the profiling of bulk unsorted PBMCs. Compared with the aged group, more naive CD4+ T cells, fewer expanded clones and increased TCR diversity were shown by the long-lived group, suggesting age selection. Total diversity estimates from one million sequenced T cells were considered lower bounds and underestimates.

The 39 donors, aged about 6 to 95 years, were systemically healthy Caucasian individuals from Russia. Each donor gave ten milliliters of peripheral blood, drawn into EDTA-treated Vacutainer tubes. Ficoll-Paque density-gradient centrifugation was used to isolate PBMCs, with at least 7 million per sample. Total RNA, at least 6 micrograms per sample, was extracted from PBMCs with Trizol reagent. For every donor, flow cytometry on a PBMC aliquot measured the percentage of naive CD45RAhigh/CD27high T cells. The library was obtained by 5' RACE. The data were produced on an Illumina HiSeq 2500. A second PCR of roughly 6 to 11 cycles was run with a J-beta primer mix and a sample-barcoded 5' primer. A template-switch 5' adaptor carrying 12 random nucleotides introduced a unique molecular identifier onto each TCR beta cDNA molecule. Each sample yielded at least 3 million CDR3-containing paired-end reads. The Mint cDNA synthesis kit, primed by a TRBC-specific oligonucleotide, was used to synthesize first-strand cDNA from all RNA. Following uracil-DNA glycosylase treatment, a first 18-cycle PCR with universal primers M1SS and BC2_uni_R was performed on all cDNA. From the authors' description of their analysis: Each sample was normalized by randomly selecting 1 million high-quality reads, each carrying a distinct molecular identifier. Instead of being binned into consensus sequences, reads that shared molecular identifiers were thrown out. CDR3 identification, clonotype clustering and error correction used MiTCR with a Q25 quality threshold and the strictest error-elimination algorithm. A nonparametric unseen species model with Euler transformation was used to estimate a lower bound on total TCR beta diversity. The raw public data were reprocessed by TCRdb itself: fastp quality trimming at Q25, MiXCR clonotype calling, in-frame beta chains only. Merged by CDR3 protein, the rows form single entries marked with the most common genes and DNA. The V and J calls and clone size are TCRdb's, not the authors'. Present in this sample are about a million distinct CDR3 sequences, roughly two fifths of which were seen just once. The ten largest account for about an eighth of the sample.

The TCR comes from a young man in good health. The chain uses TRBV12-3 or TRBV12-4 and TRBJ1-2; no D gene is confidently identified. Sequenced material: blood. CDR3 loop: CASSLGLVYTF. The nucleotides are TGTGCCAGCAGTTTAGGACTCGTATACACCTTC.